The sequence of this T cell receptor (beta chain) was determined in a study of beta chain features in type 1 diabetes. The germline V and J ends were trimmed by 4 bases and 5 bases, with 3 bases remaining between them. This CDR3 spans 11 amino acids. Germline V gene sequence: CDR1 SGHTA, CDR2 FQGTGA. This clone was seen more than once but under ten times. Its specificity is unknown. Study-level findings and limits: TCRB CDR3s from Type 1 diabetes patients were moderately but significantly shorter in all four CD4+ subsets. For patients, the naive, central memory and Treg TCRB repertoires appeared more alike than for healthy donors.

Of the isolated RNA, all was reverse transcribed, and so the sequenced material was expressed TCRB transcripts. Libraries were prepared by immunoSEQ multiplex PCR; TCRdb keeps only in-frame clonotypes and omits some of them. This table holds 300,000 to 350,000 clones, 13% found once. The J gene is TRBJ2-1, the V gene TRBV7-3; D unresolved. This receptor was identified in a woman under 30 with type 1 diabetes. The sequenced material came from naive CD4+ T cells from blood. The CDR3 DNA reads TGTGCCAGCAGCTCAGACAATGAGCAGTTCTTC. It codes for CASSSDNEQFF.